One and the same sample provided the 29 T cell receptor beta chains below, sequenced in a study of blood T cell repertoires in COVID-19. The table came from immunoSEQ multiplex PCR; TCRdb's copy has only in-frame clones and leaves some out. Seen here are 100,000 to 150,000 clones, around 89% observed once, and the top ten hold about 4.4%. What was sequenced was peripheral blood. The receptor set was obtained from a man in his sixties with COVID-19, enrolled during active disease.

This chain links TRBV18 with TRBJ2-1; D may be TRBD1 (5 bases). In germline, CDR1 is KGHSH, CDR2 LQKENI. Trimming stripped 6 bases from V and 6 bases from J, with 15 bases between. This CDR3 comprises 14 residues. CDR3 nucleotides: TGTGCCAGCTCTCCCCGTCAGGGTGTCAATGAGCAGTTCTTC. Translated, it gives CASSPRQGVNEQFF.

The rearrangement uses TRBV5-8 and TRBJ2-2; perhaps TRBD1 as D (6 bases). V was cut by 1 base and J by 1 base, with 11 bases left in between. The length of the CDR3 is 16 residues. Germline lookup yields CDR1 SGHTS and CDR2 YDEGEE. CDR3 in amino acids: CASSLLQGQNTGELFF. In nucleotides, the CDR3 is TGTGCCAGCAGCTTGTTACAGGGTCAGAACACCGGGGAGCTGTTTTTT.

V is TRBV19 and J is TRBJ2-3; tentative D call: TRBD2 (6 bases). Germline V gene lookup returns CDR1 LNHDA and CDR2 SQIVND (reference sequence). V shed 3 bases and J shed 3 bases, with 10 bases lying between them. CDR3 length: 14 residues. CDR3 residues: CASSMARGTDTQYF. The CDR3, as DNA: TGTGCCAGTAGTATGGCCCGGGGGACAGATACGCAGTATTTT. Variable domain in full (rest from reference TRBV19 and TRBJ2-3): DGGITQSPKYLFRKEGQNVTLSCEQNLNHDAMYWYRQDPGQGLRLIYYSQIVNDFQKGDIAEGYSVSREKKESFPLTVTSAQKNPTAFYLCASSMARGTDTQYFGPGTRLTVL.

This sequence joins TRBV7-9 and TRBJ1-1, with D maybe TRBD1 (5 bases). The CDR3 totals 15 residues. The germline CDR1 and CDR2 sequences are SEHNR and FQNEAQ (reference sequence). Trimming left V 4 bases short and J 3 bases short, with 15 bases between. The CDR3 nucleotides are TGTGCCAGCAGCTCCCCTCTTCGCAGGGACACTGAAGCTTTCTTT. This sequence encodes CASSSPLRRDTEAFF.

This clone was counted once. The chain couples TRBV5-1 to TRBJ1-1; D is unresolved. With 4 bases removed from V and 0 bases from J, the gap between germline ends came to 16 bases. Per the germline V gene, CDR1 is SGHRS and CDR2 is YFSETQ. CDR3 length: 16 residues. CDR3 DNA: TGCGCCAGCAGCAAGCGGGAGGGTGGGGTGAACACTGAAGCTTTCTTT. It codes for CASSKREGGVNTEAFF.

The chain recombines TRBV7-2 with TRBJ2-5, with D possibly TRBD1 on 6 matching bases. The CDR3 is made up of 14 amino acids. With 5 bases removed from V and 4 bases from J, the gap between germline ends came to 14 bases. Germline-derived CDR1 and CDR2 are SGHTA and FQGNSA. The CDR3 region is CASSGLQGGETQYF. Here the CDR3 DNA reads TGTGCCAGCAGCGGCCTACAGGGTGGAGAGACCCAGTACTTC.

The chain carries TRBV12-3 or TRBV12-4 and TRBJ2-2; no clear D gene. V was clipped by 7 bases and J by 6 bases, with 6 bases between them. The CDR3 length is 11 residues. CDR3 region: CASTKSGELFF. The DNA for the CDR3 is TGTGCCAGCACCAAATCCGGGGAGCTGTTTTTT.

The CDR3 region has the DNA TGTGCCAGCAGCCTCCGGGACAGGGATTCACCCCTCCACTTT. Residues: CASSLRDRDSPLHF. The chain recombines TRBV2 with TRBJ1-6; TRBD1 matches 9 bases. Looked up from germline, CDR1 is SNHLY and CDR2 is FYNNEI. Trimming at V came to 6 bases and at J to 8 bases, leaving 5 bases not matched to a gene. This CDR3 contains 14 residues.

The chain uses TRBV25-1 and TRBJ1-2, with unresolved D. CDR1 and CDR2 (germline): MGHDK, SYGVNS. The CDR3 consists of 13 residues. Deletions cut 1 base from V and 8 bases from J, with 11 bases between. The chain's CDR3 is CASSEWSGVGYTF. In DNA, the CDR3 is TGTGCCAGCAGTGAATGGTCCGGGGTGGGCTACACCTTC.

This chain links TRBV12-5 with TRBJ1-2; tentative D call: TRBD1 (6 bases). This CDR3 region has 12 residues. CDR1 LGHNT and CDR2 FRNRAP come from the germline V gene. Trimming stripped 2 bases from V and 8 bases from J, with 9 bases between. CDR3 sequence: CASGLSQGGYTF. The CDR3 DNA reads as TGTGCTAGTGGTTTGTCTCAGGGGGGCTACACCTTC.

V is TRBV11-2 and J is TRBJ1-2; tentative D call: TRBD1 (5 bases). V was shortened by 5 bases and J by 4 bases, with 17 bases between the two germline ends. This CDR3 spans 15 amino acids. CDR1 SGHAT and CDR2 FQNNGV come from the germline V gene. The CDR3: CASSPGIVSGYGYTF. In nucleotides, the CDR3 is TGTGCCAGCAGCCCAGGGATCGTATCGGGCTATGGCTACACCTTC.

The chain recombines TRBV27 with TRBJ1-2; D may be TRBD1 (5 bases). Trimming took off 5 bases at V and 4 bases at J, with 14 bases between the two ends. The CDR3 contains 14 residues. Germline loops: CDR1 MNHEY, CDR2 SMNVEV (reference sequence). CDR3 DNA sequence: TGTGCCAGCAGTGCGGGGACTCCCGGCTATGGCTACACCTTC. Translated, it gives CASSAGTPGYGYTF.

The chain combines TRBV3-1 (or the pseudogene TRBV3-2) with TRBJ2-1; 12 bases are shared with TRBD2. V lost 0 bases, J lost 4 bases, and 7 bases stayed unmatched. CDR1 and CDR2 from the germline V gene are LGHDT and YNNKEL (reference sequence). The CDR3 sequence is 18 residues long. The CDR3 loop is CASSQDPPLAGGYNEQFF. As DNA, the CDR3 is TGTGCCAGCAGCCAAGATCCCCCCCTAGCGGGGGGGTACAATGAGCAGTTCTTC.

In this sample, this clone turned up once. The V call is TRBV7-3, the J call TRBJ2-6, with TRBD1 matching over 8 bases. With V trimmed by 3 bases and J by 2 bases, 3 bases remained unmatched. Germline CDR1 and CDR2: SGHTA and FQGTGA. This CDR3 is built from 16 residues. The CDR3 sequence: CASSLLQGAGANVLTF. The DNA of the CDR3 is TGTGCCAGCAGCTTGCTACAGGGGGCTGGGGCCAACGTCCTGACTTTC.

CDR3 nucleotide sequence: TGCGCCAGCAGCACATCGACAGGCTTTGAAGCTTTCTTT. The encoded protein is CASSTSTGFEAFF. This rearrangement joins TRBV5-1 to TRBJ1-1; D perhaps matches TRBD1 (6 bases). V lost 4 bases and J 7 bases, leaving 14 bases between the germline ends. The CDR3 is 13 amino acids. Germline V gene sequence: CDR1 SGHRS, CDR2 YFSETQ.

This rearrangement joins TRBV5-4 to TRBJ2-7, with 9 nucleotides matching TRBD1. V gave up 9 bases and J gave up 7 bases; unmatched junction bases: 11. The CDR3 sequence is 13 residues long. Germline CDR1 and CDR2: SGHNT and YYREEE (reference sequence). The CDR3, as DNA: TGTGCCACCACCCGCGGGACAGGGCTAGAGCAGTACTTC. Amino acid sequence: CATTRGTGLEQYF. Full variable domain (remainder filled in from reference TRBV5-4 and TRBJ2-7): ETGVTQSPTHLIKTRGQQVTLRCSSQSGHNTVSWYQQALGQGPQFIFQYYREEENGRGNFPPRFSGLQFPNYSSELNVNALELDDSALYLCATTRGTGLEQYFGPGTRLTVT.

The chain joins TRBV5-1 to TRBJ1-1; the match to TRBD1 covers 7 bases. Germline V gene lookup returns CDR1 SGHRS and CDR2 YFSETQ. With V trimmed by 3 bases and J by 0 bases, 2 bases remained unmatched. There are 14 residues in the CDR3. The DNA for the CDR3 is TGCGCCAGCAGCTCACAGGGGATGAACACTGAAGCTTTCTTT. Its translation: CASSSQGMNTEAFF.

The J gene is TRBJ2-1, the V gene TRBV10-1, with TRBD2 identical over 9 bases. The CDR3 totals 19 residues. V gave up 5 bases and J gave up 4 bases; unmatched junction bases: 18. Germline V lookup: CDR1 WNHNN, CDR2 SYGVQD (reference sequence). Here the CDR3 reads CASSSLNLVKRGVYNEQFF. CDR3 DNA: TGCGCCAGCAGTTCACTCAATCTAGTAAAGCGGGGGGTTTACAATGAGCAGTTCTTC.

This chain joins TRBV5-6 and TRBJ1-3, with D uncertain. Germline V CDR1 and CDR2: SGHDT, YYEEEE. CDR3 size: 15 residues. V lost 0 bases, J lost 4 bases, and 11 bases lay in between. The CDR3, as DNA: TGTGCCAGCAGCTTGGCATCCCGCCGGGGAAACACCATATATTTT. Its translation: CASSLASRRGNTIYF.

J is TRBJ1-2 and V is TRBV5-4, with 7 bases matching TRBD1. Per germline, CDR1 SGHNT and CDR2 YYREEE (reference sequence). With V trimmed by 4 bases and J by 7 bases, 7 bases remained unmatched. CDR3 size: 13 residues. The CDR3 sequence: CASSQKDRSGYTF. DNA for the CDR3: TGTGCCAGCAGCCAAAAGGACAGGTCTGGCTACACCTTC. Full variable domain (remainder filled in from reference TRBV5-4 and TRBJ1-2): ETGVTQSPTHLIKTRGQQVTLRCSSQSGHNTVSWYQQALGQGPQFIFQYYREEENGRGNFPPRFSGLQFPNYSSELNVNALELDDSALYLCASSQKDRSGYTFGSGTRLTVV.

The V call is TRBV15, the J call TRBJ2-4; 7 bases map to TRBD2. After removal of 0 bases from V and 0 bases from J, the junction contained 2 bases not matched to a gene. The CDR3 is 16 residues long. Germline V gene sequence: CDR1 LNHNV, CDR2 YYDKDF (reference sequence). CDR3 nucleotides: TGTGCCACCAGCAGAGATGCTAGCGGAGCCAAAAACATTCAGTACTTC. It yields the protein CATSRDASGAKNIQYF.

This sequence joins TRBV9 and TRBJ1-2, with 8 bases matching TRBD1. CDR1 is SGDLS and CDR2 is YYNGEE in the germline V gene. The CDR3 covers 15 residues. The V gene end was trimmed by 3 bases and the J gene end by 3 bases; junction bases not matched to a gene: 7. The CDR3 DNA is TGTGCCAGCAGCGCGGACGACAGGGGCGACTATGGCTACACCTTC. It yields the protein CASSADDRGDYGYTF.

The gene calls are TRBV7-6 and TRBJ2-2; maybe TRBD2 (6 bases). Germline assignment: CDR1 SGHVS and CDR2 FNYEAQ. Trimming took off 5 bases at V and 2 bases at J, with 15 bases between the two ends. This CDR3 spans 16 amino acids. The CDR3 bases are TGTGCCAGCAGCGCCCCGCGGGACTTCAACACCGGGGAGCTGTTTTTT. Translating it yields CASSAPRDFNTGELFF.

The chain couples TRBV20-1 to TRBJ2-1; D gene uncertain. V was shortened by 5 bases and J by 5 bases, with 7 bases between the two germline ends. CDR1 and CDR2 from the germline V gene are DFQATT and SNEGSKA (reference sequence). CDR3 size: 11 residues. The CDR3 is CSAQIHNEQFF. CDR3 DNA sequence: TGCAGTGCTCAGATACACAATGAGCAGTTCTTC.

This clone was detected only a few times. The gene calls are TRBV10-3 and TRBJ2-1; TRBD1 matches 9 bases. The CDR3 has 15 residues. Germline CDR1 ENHRY, CDR2 SYGVKD. V lost 10 bases to trimming and J lost 3 bases; unmatched junction nucleotides: 10. The CDR3 nucleotides are TGTGCCACGCTACCCGGGACAGGGCTCTACAATGAGCAGTTCTTC. Protein product: CATLPGTGLYNEQFF.

V gene TRBV25-1 combines with J gene TRBJ1-1; D is undetermined. CDR3 length: 13 amino acids. From germline, CDR1 is MGHDK and CDR2 SYGVNS. The germline V and J ends were trimmed by 5 bases and 7 bases, with 14 bases remaining between them. DNA of the CDR3: TGTGCCAGCAGTTTCTTGGAGGGTAATGAAGCTTTCTTT. The encoded protein is CASSFLEGNEAFF.

V gene TRBV5-1 combines with J gene TRBJ1-2; D remains unclear. The germline CDR1 and CDR2 sequences are SGHRS and YFSETQ. This CDR3 contains 14 residues. Trimming stripped 2 bases from V and 1 base from J, with 9 bases between. Written as DNA, the CDR3 is TGCGCCAGCAGCTTCGAGGGAGGTAACTATGGCTACACCTTC. Its translation: CASSFEGGNYGYTF.

This clone appeared a few times. The chain recombines TRBV12-3 or TRBV12-4 with TRBJ1-2; D gene unclear. CDR3 size: 12 residues. V lost 4 bases, J lost 5 bases, and 8 bases lay in between. In nucleotides, the CDR3 is TGTGCCAGCAGTTCTTCAGCGTATGGCTACACCTTC. Translation gives CASSSSAYGYTF.

The genes are TRBV27 and TRBJ2-2; D possibly corresponds to TRBD1 (5 bases). The V gene's germline CDR1 is MNHEY and CDR2 SMNVEV (reference sequence). The V gene lost 7 bases and the J gene lost 4 bases, with 10 bases spanning the gap. The CDR3 spans 13 residues. This CDR3 is CASKPDSTGELFF. For the CDR3, the DNA is TGTGCCAGCAAACCCGACAGCACCGGGGAGCTGTTTTTT.